This TCR beta chain was sequenced during a study of OX40 agonist ivuxolimab in advanced cancers. Study observations and caveats: More expanded clones were found, on average, in CD8+ than in CD4+ T cells. Clonal expansion by week 6 occurred in CD4+ and CD8+ blood T cells (at 0.1 to 3.0 mg/kg).

Blood sampling was done at baseline, cycle 4 day 1, and cycle 7 day 1. This clone has a single count. What it recognizes is unknown. Assay used: immunoSEQ multiplex PCR; TCRdb lists only in-frame clones, some missing. In the table there are 25,000 to 35,000 clones, less than 90% of which are singletons. The germline V and J ends were trimmed by 3 bases and 3 bases, with 8 bases remaining between them. Germline V gene data show CDR1 as SGHAT and CDR2 as FQNNGV. This CDR3 has 13 amino acids. The receptor comes from an adult with an advanced solid tumor such as melanoma, head and neck, liver or kidney cancer. Sample: CD4+ or CD8+ T cells sorted from blood, taken in a trial of the OX40 agonist ivuxolimab. The chain uses TRBV11-2 and TRBJ1-2, with a weak D call TRBD1 (5 bases). In nucleotides, the CDR3 is TGTGCCAGCAGCTTCGGGACCGACTATGGCTACACCTTC. Amino acid sequence: CASSFGTDYGYTF.